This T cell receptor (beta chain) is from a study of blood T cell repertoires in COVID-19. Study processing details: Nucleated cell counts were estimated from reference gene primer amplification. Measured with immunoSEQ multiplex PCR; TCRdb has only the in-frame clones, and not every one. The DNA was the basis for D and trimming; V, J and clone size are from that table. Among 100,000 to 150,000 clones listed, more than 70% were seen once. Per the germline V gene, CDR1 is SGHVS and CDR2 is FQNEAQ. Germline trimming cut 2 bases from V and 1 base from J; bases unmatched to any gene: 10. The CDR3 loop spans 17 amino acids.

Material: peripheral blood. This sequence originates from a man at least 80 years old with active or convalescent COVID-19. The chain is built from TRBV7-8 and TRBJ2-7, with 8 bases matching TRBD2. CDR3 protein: CASSLSPESGGSYEQYF. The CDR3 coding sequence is TGTGCCAGCAGCTTATCTCCGGAGAGCGGGGGTTCCTACGAGCAGTACTTC. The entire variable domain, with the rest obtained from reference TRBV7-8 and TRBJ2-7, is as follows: GAGVSQSPRYKVAKRGQDVALRCDPISGHVSLFWYQQALGQGPEFLTYFQNEAQLDKSGLPSDRFFAERPEGSVSTLKIQRTQQEDSAVYLCASSLSPESGGSYEQYFGPGTRLTVT.